This T cell receptor (beta chain) was retrieved from a study of blood T cell repertoires in COVID-19. Whole-study context: Sample material is recorded as cDNA or gDNA derived from T cells, B-cell-depleted T cells, or PBMCs.

Between the trimmed V and J ends, which lost 1 base and 4 bases, there was a span of 11 bases. The CDR3 totals 15 residues. Germline CDR1 is GTSNPN and CDR2 is SVGIG (reference sequence). This clone has a single count. Using immunoSEQ multiplex PCR, the repertoire was profiled, and TCRdb retains in-frame clones only, with some absent. Of about 440,000 clones listed, approximately 88% are singletons. V is TRBV30 and J is TRBJ1-6; D gene ambiguous. The receptor's source is a woman aged 50 to 65 with COVID-19, enrolled during active disease. Sequencing was done on a sample of peripheral blood. The CDR3 reads CAWSARIRYNSPLHF. CDR3 nucleotides: TGTGCCTGGAGTGCCAGGATCCGGTATAATTCACCCCTCCACTTT.